The clone carrying this T cell receptor beta chain was observed a few times. Antigen: not known. TCRdb fed the reads into MiXCR, producing one record per CDR3 protein. This table holds 750,000 to 950,000 distinct CDR3 sequences, 25% to 30% found once. This CDR3 comprises 14 residues. With V trimmed by 8 bases and J by 3 bases, 8 bases remained unmatched. Germline CDR1 reads MNHEY; CDR2 reads SVGAGI. The data belong to a study of T cell repertoires in cytomegalovirus infection. Across the study: CMV infection together with matching HLA type was indicated by public TCR beta signatures.

This sequence was found in a human donor in good health (CMV status not recorded). Some clones in this sample may be carry-over from other donors' samples. This material consisted of cultured CD8+ T cells from PBMCs, taken from culture after CMV antigen stimulation. This rearrangement joins TRBV6-5 to TRBJ1-1, with TRBD1 matching 8 bases. CDR3 coding DNA: TGTGCCAGCGGGCGGGGCAGGGGGCACACTGAAGCTTTCTTT. Residues: CASGRGRGHTEAFF.